The clone carrying this TCR beta chain appeared a single time. This sample is drawn from a study of preoperative IRX-2 immunotherapy in early breast cancer. Trimming cost V 2 bases and J 0 bases, with 8 bases left between them. There are 15 residues in the CDR3. Method: immunoSEQ multiplex PCR; TCRdb's copy keeps in-frame clones and lacks some. The data show around 2,700 clones, under 85% seen once. Treatment specified: preoperative locoregional IRX-2 cytokine immunotherapy. Patients received preoperative, locoregional IRX-2 cytokine immunotherapy in a phase Ib study. The source of this sequence is a human donor with breast cancer. The chain uses TRBV6-7 and TRBJ1-3; D call uncertain. TRBV6-7 counts as an open reading frame of uncertain function. The specimen comprised tumor tissue, sampled after IRX-2 immunotherapy. Here the CDR3 DNA reads TGTGCCAGCAGTTACGGCTGGGCCTCTGGAAACACCATATATTTT. Amino acid sequence: CASSYGWASGNTIYF.